These 5 T cell receptor beta chains originate from one sample sequenced in a study of spatial heterogeneity in lung cancer. Time point specified: sample taken at primary tumor resection. Extraction of whole RNA from tumor, nontumor lung or frozen PBMC preceded unsorted sequencing. TCRdb called the 5' RACE reads again in MiXCR, with one record for every CDR3 protein. The data show 26,000 or so distinct CDR3 sequences, with roughly 8% seen just once and about 36% held by the top ten. The sample here was PBMCs, taken at surgery. The origin of the receptors is a female donor with early-stage non-small cell lung cancer.

The chain combines TRBV30 with TRBJ1-1; D not certain. Germline V gene sequence: CDR1 GTSNPN, CDR2 SVGIG (reference sequence). Trimming took off 7 bases at V and 5 bases at J, with 11 bases between the two ends. The CDR3 runs 11 residues. This CDR3 is CASCGRTEAFF. As DNA, the CDR3 is TGTGCCTCGTGCGGGCGAACTGAAGCTTTCTTT.

This clonotype was seen only a few times. The chain couples TRBV10-3 to TRBJ2-7, with 7 nucleotides matching TRBD1. Germline assignment: CDR1 ENHRY and CDR2 SYGVKD. Losses at the gene ends were 10 bases for V and 2 bases for J; bases not matched to a gene: 5. This CDR3 has 12 amino acids. The CDR3 region has the DNA TGTGCCACGAGGGGACAGACCTACGAGCAGTACGTC. It translates to CATRGQTYEQYV.

This clonotype was detected ten times or more. This chain links TRBV6-2 or TRBV6-3 with TRBJ1-1, with D perhaps matching TRBD1 (5 bases). The CDR3 extends over 15 amino acids. V was trimmed by 6 bases and J by 10 bases, leaving 24 bases between them. Germline-derived CDR1 and CDR2 are MNHEY and SVGEGT. The CDR3 reads CASRLLRTARRGAFF. DNA of the CDR3: TGTGCCAGCAGGCTTCTAAGGACCGCGCGTAGGGGAGCTTTCTTT.

In its sample, this clonotype was seen a few times. This chain connects TRBV27 to TRBJ2-3; the D is unclear. Germline CDR1 MNHEY, CDR2 SMNVEV (reference sequence). The germline V and J ends were trimmed by 7 bases and 2 bases, with 10 bases remaining between them. This CDR3 region has 13 residues. CDR3 in amino acids: CASTSYHTDTQYF. The CDR3 DNA sequence: TGTGCCAGCACGTCCTACCACACAGATACGCAGTATTTT.

J is TRBJ2-3 and V is TRBV5-1, with D possibly being TRBD1 or TRBD2 (5 bases each). CDR3 length equals 15 residues. Trimming pared 0 bases from V and 2 bases from J, leaving 10 bases between. Germline V lookup: CDR1 SGHRS, CDR2 YFSETQ. This CDR3 reads CASSLGDRPTDTQYF. DNA of the CDR3: TGCGCCAGCAGCTTGGGGGACCGCCCCACAGATACGCAGTATTTT. The entire variable domain, with the rest obtained from reference TRBV5-1 and TRBJ2-3, is as follows: KAGVTQTPRYLIKTRGQQVTLSCSPISGHRSVSWYQQTPGQGLQFLFEYFSETQRNKGNFPGRFSGRQFSNSRSEMNVSTLELGDSALYLCASSLGDRPTDTQYFGPGTRLTVL.